The clone carrying this TCR beta chain was counted at least ten times. Its antigen is still unknown. Germline lookup yields CDR1 DFQATT and CDR2 SNEGSKA (reference sequence). The CDR3 is 12 amino acids. V was clipped by 6 bases and J by 2 bases, with 9 bases between them. Per sequencing run, 15-18 subjects together gave over 160 million TCR-beta sequences. TCRdb redid the calling of the 5' RACE reads with MiXCR, one entry per CDR3 protein. The data contain over 65,000 distinct CDR3 sequences, roughly 9.9% of them singletons. This sample was taken from a study of neurological immune-mediated disorders. The study, taken as a whole, reports: The greatest TCR clonal expansion occurred in HTLV-1-associated myelopathy and the least in multiple sclerosis, which fell below healthy controls.

The sequencing input was PBMCs. This chain uses TRBV20-1 with TRBJ2-3; D unclear. The TCR originated in a man aged 50 or older in good health. The CDR3 loop reads CSAVPHTDTQYF. The DNA for the CDR3 is TGCAGTGCCGTACCTCACACAGATACGCAGTATTTT.